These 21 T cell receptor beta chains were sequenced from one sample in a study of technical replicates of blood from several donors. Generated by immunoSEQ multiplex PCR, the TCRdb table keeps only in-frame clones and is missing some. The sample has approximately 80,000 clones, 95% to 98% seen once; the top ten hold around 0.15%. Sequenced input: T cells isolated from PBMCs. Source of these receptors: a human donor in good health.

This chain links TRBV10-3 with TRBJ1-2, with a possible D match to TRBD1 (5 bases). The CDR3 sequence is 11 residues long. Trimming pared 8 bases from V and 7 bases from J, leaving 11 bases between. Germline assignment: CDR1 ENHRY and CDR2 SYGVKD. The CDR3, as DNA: TGTGCCATCCCCCGCGACAGTGGCTACACCTTC. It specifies CAIPRDSGYTF.

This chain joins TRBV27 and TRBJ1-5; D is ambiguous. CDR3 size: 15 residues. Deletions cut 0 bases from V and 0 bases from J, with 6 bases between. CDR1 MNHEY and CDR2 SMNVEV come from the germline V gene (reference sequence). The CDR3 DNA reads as TGTGCCAGCAGTTTATCCGGTAATAGCAATCAGCCCCAGCATTTT. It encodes CASSLSGNSNQPQHF.

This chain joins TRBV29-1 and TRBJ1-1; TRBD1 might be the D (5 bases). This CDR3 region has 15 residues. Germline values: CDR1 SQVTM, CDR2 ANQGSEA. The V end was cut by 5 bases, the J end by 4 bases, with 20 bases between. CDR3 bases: TGCAGCGTTCTATGGTGGCAGGGCCGGGCCACTGAAGCTTTCTTT. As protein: CSVLWWQGRATEAFF. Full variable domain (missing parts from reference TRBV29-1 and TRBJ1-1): SAVISQKPSRDICQRGTSLTIQCQVDSQVTMMFWYRQQPGQSLTLIATANQGSEATYESGFVIDKFPISRPNLTFSTLTVSNMSPEDSSIYLCSVLWWQGRATEAFFGQGTRLTVV.

CDR3 nucleotides: TGTGCCAGCAGTTCCCCGGGACTAGCGGGTGAGCAGTACTTC. Protein: CASSSPGLAGEQYF. The chain couples TRBV6-5 to TRBJ2-7; 12 bases align to TRBD2. CDR1 and CDR2 from the germline V gene are MNHEY and SVGAGI. J gave up 7 bases and V 4 bases, and 5 bases lay outside the gene matches. This CDR3 has 14 amino acids.

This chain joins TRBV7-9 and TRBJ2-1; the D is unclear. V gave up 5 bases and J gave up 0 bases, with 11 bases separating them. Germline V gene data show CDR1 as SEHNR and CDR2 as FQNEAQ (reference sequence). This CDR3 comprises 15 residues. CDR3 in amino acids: CASSAALVSYNEQFF. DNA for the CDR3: TGTGCCAGCAGCGCCGCCCTAGTCTCCTACAATGAGCAGTTCTTC.

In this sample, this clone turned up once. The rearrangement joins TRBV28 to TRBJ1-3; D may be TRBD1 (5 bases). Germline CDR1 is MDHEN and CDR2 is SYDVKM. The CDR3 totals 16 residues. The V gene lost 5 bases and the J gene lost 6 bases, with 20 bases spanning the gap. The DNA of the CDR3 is TGTGCCAGCAGTGGATTGCCCGGGACGGGGGTAAACACCATATATTTT. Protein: CASSGLPGTGVNTIYF.

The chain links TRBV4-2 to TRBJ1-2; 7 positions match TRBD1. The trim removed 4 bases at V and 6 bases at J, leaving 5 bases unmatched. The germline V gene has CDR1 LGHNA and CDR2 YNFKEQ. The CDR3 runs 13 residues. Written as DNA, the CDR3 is TGTGCCAGCAGCCTGCGACAGGGAGATGGCTACACCTTC. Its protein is CASSLRQGDGYTF.

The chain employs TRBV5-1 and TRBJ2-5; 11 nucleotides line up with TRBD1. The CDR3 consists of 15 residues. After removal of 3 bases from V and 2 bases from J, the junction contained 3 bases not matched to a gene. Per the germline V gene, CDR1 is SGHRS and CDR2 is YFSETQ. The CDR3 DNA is TGCGCCAGCAGCTCCCGGGACAGGGGGCAAGAGACCCAGTACTTC. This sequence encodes CASSSRDRGQETQYF.

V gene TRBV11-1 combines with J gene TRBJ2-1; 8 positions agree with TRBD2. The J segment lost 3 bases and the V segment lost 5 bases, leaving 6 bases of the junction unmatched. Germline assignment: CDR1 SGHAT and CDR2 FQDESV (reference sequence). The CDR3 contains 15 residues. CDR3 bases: TGTGCCAGCAGCCCAAGCGGGGGTTTCTACAATGAGCAGTTCTTC. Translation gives CASSPSGGFYNEQFF.

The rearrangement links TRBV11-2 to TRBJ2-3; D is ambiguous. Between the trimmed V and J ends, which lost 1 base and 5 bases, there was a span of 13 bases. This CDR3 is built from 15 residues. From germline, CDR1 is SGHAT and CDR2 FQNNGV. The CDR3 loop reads CASSLGVVSGDTQYF. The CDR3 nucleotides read TGTGCCAGCAGCTTAGGAGTTGTATCGGGAGATACGCAGTATTTT.

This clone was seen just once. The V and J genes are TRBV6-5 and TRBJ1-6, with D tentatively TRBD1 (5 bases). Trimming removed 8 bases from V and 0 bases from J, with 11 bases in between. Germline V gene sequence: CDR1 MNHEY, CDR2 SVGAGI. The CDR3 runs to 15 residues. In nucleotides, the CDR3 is TGTGCCAGCTGGGGGGAGAGCTCCTATAATTCACCCCTCCACTTT. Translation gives CASWGESSYNSPLHF.

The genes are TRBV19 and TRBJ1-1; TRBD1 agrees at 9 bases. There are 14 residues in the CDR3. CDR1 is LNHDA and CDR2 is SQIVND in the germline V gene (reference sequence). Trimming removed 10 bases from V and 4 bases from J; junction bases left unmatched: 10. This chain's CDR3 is CATSDRQGGTEAFF. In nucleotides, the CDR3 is TGTGCCACCTCAGATAGACAGGGGGGCACTGAAGCTTTCTTT.

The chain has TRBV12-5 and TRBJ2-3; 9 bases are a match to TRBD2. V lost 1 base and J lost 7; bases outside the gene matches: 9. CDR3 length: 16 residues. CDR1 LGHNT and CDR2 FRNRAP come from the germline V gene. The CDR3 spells CASGLALAGVANTQYF. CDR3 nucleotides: TGTGCTAGTGGTTTGGCCTTAGCGGGAGTCGCGAATACGCAGTATTTT. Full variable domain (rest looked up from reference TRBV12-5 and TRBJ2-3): DARVTQTPRHKVTEMGQEVTMRCQPILGHNTVFWYRQTMMQGLELLAYFRNRAPLDDSGMPKDRFSAEMPDATLATLKIQPSEPRDSAVYFCASGLALAGVANTQYFGPGTRLTVL.

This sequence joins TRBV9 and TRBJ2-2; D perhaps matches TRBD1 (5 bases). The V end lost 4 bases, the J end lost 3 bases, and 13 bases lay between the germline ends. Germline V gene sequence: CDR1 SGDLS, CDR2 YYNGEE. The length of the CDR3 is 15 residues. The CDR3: CASSTTASYTGELFF. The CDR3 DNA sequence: TGTGCCAGCAGCACGACAGCTAGTTACACCGGGGAGCTGTTTTTT. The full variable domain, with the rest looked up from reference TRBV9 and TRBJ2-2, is DSGVTQTPKHLITATGQRVTLRCSPRSGDLSVYWYQQSLDQGLQFLIQYYNGEERAKGNILERFSAQQFPDLHSELNLSSLELGDSALYFCASSTTASYTGELFFGEGSRLTVL.

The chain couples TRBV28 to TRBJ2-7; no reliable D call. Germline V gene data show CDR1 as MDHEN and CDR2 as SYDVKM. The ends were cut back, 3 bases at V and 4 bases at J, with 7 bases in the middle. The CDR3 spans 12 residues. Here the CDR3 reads CASSLGLYEQYF. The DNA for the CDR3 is TGTGCCAGCAGTTTGGGCCTATACGAGCAGTACTTC.

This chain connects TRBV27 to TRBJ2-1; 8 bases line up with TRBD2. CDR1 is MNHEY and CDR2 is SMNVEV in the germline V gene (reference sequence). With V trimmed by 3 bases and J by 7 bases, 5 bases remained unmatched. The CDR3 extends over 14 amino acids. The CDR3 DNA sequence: TGTGCCAGCAGTTTGTTAGCGGGAAGGAATGAGCAGTTCTTC. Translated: CASSLLAGRNEQFF.

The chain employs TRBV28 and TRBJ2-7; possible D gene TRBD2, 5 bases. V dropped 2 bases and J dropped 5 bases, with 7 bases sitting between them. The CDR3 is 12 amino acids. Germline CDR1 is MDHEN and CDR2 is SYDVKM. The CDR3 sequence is CASSLEGHEQYF. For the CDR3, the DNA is TGTGCCAGCAGTTTAGAGGGTCACGAGCAGTACTTC.

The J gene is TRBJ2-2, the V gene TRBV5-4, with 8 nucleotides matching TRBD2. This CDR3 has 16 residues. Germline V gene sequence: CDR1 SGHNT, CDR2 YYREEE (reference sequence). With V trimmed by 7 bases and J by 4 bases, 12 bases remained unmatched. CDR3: CASRTLAGGITGELFF. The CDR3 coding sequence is TGTGCCAGCCGGACCCTGGCGGGGGGAATCACCGGGGAGCTGTTTTTT.

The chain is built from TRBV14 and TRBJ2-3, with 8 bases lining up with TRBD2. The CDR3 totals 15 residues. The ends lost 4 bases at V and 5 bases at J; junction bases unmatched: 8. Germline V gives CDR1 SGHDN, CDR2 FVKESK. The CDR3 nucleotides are TGTGCCAGCAGCCGTCCCCGGGGGGGCTTAGATACGCAGTATTTT. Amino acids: CASSRPRGGLDTQYF.

In nucleotides, the CDR3 is TGCGCCAGCAGTCTAGAGGGTGATACGCAGTATTTT. Its translation is CASSLEGDTQYF. This sequence joins TRBV4-1 and TRBJ2-3, with D tentatively TRBD2 (5 bases). The CDR3 runs 12 residues. Germline CDR1 MGHRA, CDR2 YSYEKL. Trimming removed 6 bases from V and 6 bases from J, with 10 bases in between.

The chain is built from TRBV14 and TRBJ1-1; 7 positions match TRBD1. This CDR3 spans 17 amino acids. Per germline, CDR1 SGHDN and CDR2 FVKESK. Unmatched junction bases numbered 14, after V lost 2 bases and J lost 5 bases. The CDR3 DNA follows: TGTGCCAGCAGCCAAAGTGGACCTACAGGGGCTGGGACTGAAGCTTTCTTT. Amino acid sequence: CASSQSGPTGAGTEAFF. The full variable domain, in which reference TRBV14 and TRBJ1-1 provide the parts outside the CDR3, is EAGVTQFPSHSVIEKGQTVTLRCDPISGHDNLYWYRRVMGKEIKFLLHFVKESKQDESGMPNNRFLAERTGGTYSTLKVQPAELEDSGVYFCASSQSGPTGAGTEAFFGQGTRLTVV.